The 3 T cell receptor beta chains presented below share a single source sample, sequenced in a study of OX40 agonist ivuxolimab in advanced cancers. The protocol was immunoSEQ multiplex PCR, while the TCRdb copy is restricted to in-frame clones and leaves out a portion. Counted here are about 27,000 clones, roughly 85% occurring once; the ten biggest clones make up less than 15%. The starting material was CD4+ or CD8+ T cells sorted from blood, obtained in a trial of the OX40 agonist ivuxolimab. The receptors here all came from an adult with an advanced solid tumor such as melanoma, head and neck, liver or kidney cancer.

This clone showed up just a few times. The rearrangement uses TRBV15 and TRBJ1-1; D is unresolved. Germline loops: CDR1 LNHNV, CDR2 YYDKDF (reference sequence). V lost 0 bases and J lost 5, with 13 bases in between. The CDR3 contains 15 residues. The DNA of the CDR3 is TGTGCCACCAGCAGAGATAGAGGAGTGTGGACTGAAGCTTTCTTT. It specifies CATSRDRGVWTEAFF. The whole variable domain, filled in from reference TRBV15 and TRBJ1-1, reads DAMVIQNPRYQVTQFGKPVTLSCSQTLNHNVMYWYQQKSSQAPKLLFHYYDKDFNNEADTPDNFQSRRPNTSFCFLDIRSPGLGDTAMYLCATSRDRGVWTEAFFGQGTRLTVV.

The gene calls are TRBV5-1 and TRBJ2-6; D not resolved. Germline values: CDR1 SGHRS, CDR2 YFSETQ. Trimming shortened V by 0 bases and J by 2 bases, and 18 bases separated the two germline ends. The CDR3 contains 19 residues. The CDR3 bases are TGCGCCAGCAGCTTGGTTTGGGTTGGTGGTTCTGCTGGGGCCAACGTCCTGACTTTC. Translating it yields CASSLVWVGGSAGANVLTF.

J is TRBJ1-5 and V is TRBV19; the match to TRBD1 covers 7 bases. Germline CDR1 is LNHDA and CDR2 is SQIVND (reference sequence). There are 15 residues in the CDR3. Germline trimming cut 0 bases from V and 7 bases from J; bases unmatched to any gene: 6. The CDR3 nucleotides read TGTGCCAGTAGTATAGACAGGGGGGCCGGGCAGCCCCAGCATTTT. This translates into CASSIDRGAGQPQHF. The complete variable domain, with remaining parts taken from reference TRBV19 and TRBJ1-5, reads DGGITQSPKYLFRKEGQNVTLSCEQNLNHDAMYWYRQDPGQGLRLIYYSQIVNDFQKGDIAEGYSVSREKKESFPLTVTSAQKNPTAFYLCASSIDRGAGQPQHFGDGTRLSIL.